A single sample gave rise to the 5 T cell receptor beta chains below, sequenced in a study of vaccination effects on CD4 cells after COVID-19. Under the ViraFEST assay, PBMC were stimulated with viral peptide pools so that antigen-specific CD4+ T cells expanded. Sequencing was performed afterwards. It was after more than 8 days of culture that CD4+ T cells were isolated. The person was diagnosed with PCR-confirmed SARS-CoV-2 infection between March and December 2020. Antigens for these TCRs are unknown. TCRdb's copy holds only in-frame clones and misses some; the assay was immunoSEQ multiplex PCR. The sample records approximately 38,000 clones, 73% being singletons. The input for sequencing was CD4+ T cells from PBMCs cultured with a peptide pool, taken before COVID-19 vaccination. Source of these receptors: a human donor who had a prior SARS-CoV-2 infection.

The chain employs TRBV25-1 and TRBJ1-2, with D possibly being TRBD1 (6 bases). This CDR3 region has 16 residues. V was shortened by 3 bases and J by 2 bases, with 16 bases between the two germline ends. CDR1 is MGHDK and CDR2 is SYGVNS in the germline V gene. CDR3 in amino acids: CASSEVHSTGNYGYTF. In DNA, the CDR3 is TGTGCCAGCAGTGAGGTCCATTCCACAGGGAACTATGGCTACACCTTC.

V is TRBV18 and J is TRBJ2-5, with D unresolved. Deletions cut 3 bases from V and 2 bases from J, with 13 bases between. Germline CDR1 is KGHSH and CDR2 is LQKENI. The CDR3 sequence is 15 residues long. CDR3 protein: CASSPGPGRQETQYF. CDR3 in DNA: TGTGCCAGCTCACCCGGCCCAGGACGACAAGAGACCCAGTACTTC.

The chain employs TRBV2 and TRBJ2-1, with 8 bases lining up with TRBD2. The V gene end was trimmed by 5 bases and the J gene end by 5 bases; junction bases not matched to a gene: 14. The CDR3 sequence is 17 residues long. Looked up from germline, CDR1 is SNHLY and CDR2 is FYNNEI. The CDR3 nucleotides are TGTGCCAGCAGTAAAGACGAAAGAGGGACTAGACACAATGAGCAGTTCTTC. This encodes CASSKDERGTRHNEQFF.

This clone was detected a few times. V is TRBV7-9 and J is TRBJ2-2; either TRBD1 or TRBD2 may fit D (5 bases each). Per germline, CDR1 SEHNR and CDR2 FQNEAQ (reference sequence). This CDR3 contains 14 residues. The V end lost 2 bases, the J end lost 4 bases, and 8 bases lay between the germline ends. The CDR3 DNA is TGTGCCAGCAGCTTATCAGGGACCACCGGGGAGCTGTTTTTT. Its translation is CASSLSGTTGELFF.

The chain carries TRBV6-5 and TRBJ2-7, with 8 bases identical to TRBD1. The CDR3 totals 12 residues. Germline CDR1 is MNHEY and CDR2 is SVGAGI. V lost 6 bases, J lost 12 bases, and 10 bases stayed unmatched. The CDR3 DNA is TGTGCCAGCAGCCCAGGACAGGGTCGCCTGTACTTC. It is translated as CASSPGQGRLYF.